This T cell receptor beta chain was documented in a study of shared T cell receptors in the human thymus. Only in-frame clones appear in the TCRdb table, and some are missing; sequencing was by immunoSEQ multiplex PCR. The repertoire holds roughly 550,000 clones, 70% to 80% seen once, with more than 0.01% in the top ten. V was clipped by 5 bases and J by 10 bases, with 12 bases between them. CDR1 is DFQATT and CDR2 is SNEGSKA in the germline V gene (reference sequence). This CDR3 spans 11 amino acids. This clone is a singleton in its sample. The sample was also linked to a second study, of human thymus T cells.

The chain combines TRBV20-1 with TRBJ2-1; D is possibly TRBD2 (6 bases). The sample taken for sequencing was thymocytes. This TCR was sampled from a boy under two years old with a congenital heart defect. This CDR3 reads CSAVVGGEQFF. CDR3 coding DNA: TGCAGTGCTGTCGTTGGGGGGGAGCAGTTCTTC.